Following are 9 T cell receptor beta chains from one sample sequenced in a study of T-cell reconstitution after alpha-beta-depleted transplantation in children. A TCRbeta library incorporating unique molecular identifiers was prepared. From the PCR reads, TCRdb called clonotypes with MiXCR, one entry per CDR3 protein. The profile shows 780,000 or so distinct CDR3 sequences, about 15% of them singletons. This material consisted of PBMCs, mostly from graft donor cells, taken 360 days after TCRalphabeta/CD19-depleted stem cell transplant. The receptors come from a male patient younger than 18 who had a stem cell transplant for acute lymphoblastic leukemia, so the T cells may come from the graft donor.

The J gene is TRBJ2-7, the V gene TRBV5-1; D gene unclear. Trimming cost V 0 bases and J 3 bases, with 13 bases left between them. This CDR3 spans 15 amino acids. CDR1 is SGHRS and CDR2 is YFSETQ in the germline V gene. The CDR3 loop reads CASSLGFKVSYEQYF. The DNA for the CDR3 is TGCGCCAGCAGCTTGGGCTTCAAAGTTAGCTACGAGCAGTACTTC.

V is TRBV29-1 and J is TRBJ2-3; D is possibly TRBD1 (6 bases). In germline, CDR1 is SQVTM, CDR2 ANQGSEA. CDR3 length: 13 amino acids. Trimming stripped 6 bases from V and 4 bases from J, with 14 bases between. The CDR3 loop is CSVREQGPDTQYF. Here the CDR3 DNA reads TGCAGCGTGAGGGAACAGGGACCAGATACGCAGTATTTT.

The chain joins TRBV5-1 to TRBJ2-1; D gene unclear. CDR3 length: 15 amino acids. CDR1 is SGHRS, CDR2 YFSETQ, per germline. Trimming shortened V by 1 base and J by 7 bases, and 15 bases separated the two germline ends. This CDR3 is CASSLLYLMGNEQFF. CDR3 nucleotides: TGCGCCAGCAGCTTGCTCTACTTAATGGGGAATGAGCAGTTCTTC.

This clonotype was detected only a few times. The chain uses TRBV10-3 and TRBJ2-1, with 8 nucleotides matching TRBD2. Germline V lookup: CDR1 ENHRY, CDR2 SYGVKD. J was trimmed by 4 bases and V by 7 bases; bases with no gene match: 12. This CDR3 comprises 16 residues. The CDR3 region has the DNA TGTGCCATCAAGCTCGGGCGGGAGGAGGTTTACAATGAGCAGTTCTTC. This sequence encodes CAIKLGREEVYNEQFF.

This sequence joins TRBV28 and TRBJ2-5; no reliable D call. CDR3 size: 13 residues. Per germline, CDR1 MDHEN and CDR2 SYDVKM. V was shortened by 3 bases and J by 5 bases, with 10 bases between the two germline ends. CDR3: CASSFNLRETQYF. In DNA, the CDR3 is TGTGCCAGCAGTTTTAATCTTCGGGAGACCCAGTACTTC.

This clonotype was found a few times. V usage is TRBV10-2 and J usage is TRBJ2-7; D ambiguous. The V gene's germline CDR1 is WSHSY and CDR2 SAAADI. The CDR3 has 14 amino acids. Trimming removed 6 bases at V and 0 bases at J, with 12 bases between. The CDR3 region is CASSAAHGSYEQYF. The DNA of the CDR3 is TGCGCCAGCAGCGCAGCGCACGGCTCCTACGAGCAGTACTTC.

This clonotype showed up just a few times. The J gene is TRBJ2-5, the V gene TRBV20-1; 13 positions match TRBD2. Trimming took 2 bases from V and 5 from J; bases not matched to a gene: 8. This CDR3 is built from 16 residues. Germline V lookup: CDR1 DFQATT, CDR2 SNEGSKA (reference sequence). The CDR3 loop reads CSARIPTSGRMETQYF. In nucleotides, the CDR3 is TGCAGTGCTAGAATACCGACTAGCGGGAGGATGGAGACCCAGTACTTC.

The sample holds many counts of this clonotype. The rearrangement joins TRBV4-1 to TRBJ1-3; D remains unclear. This CDR3 is 16 amino acids long. Germline V CDR1 and CDR2: MGHRA, YSYEKL. The V end was cut by 1 base, the J end by 2 bases, with 12 bases between. CDR3 bases: TGCGCCAGCAGCCAAGGACCGGGGAGGACTGGAAACACCATATATTTT. Translated, it gives CASSQGPGRTGNTIYF.

This clonotype has only a few counts. The V and J genes are TRBV19 and TRBJ2-3, with D unclear. Germline CDR1 is LNHDA and CDR2 is SQIVND (reference sequence). The V end was cut by 3 bases, the J end by 5 bases, with 6 bases between. The CDR3 is made up of 12 amino acids. This CDR3 reads CASSMRKDTQYF. For the CDR3, the DNA is TGTGCCAGTAGTATGAGAAAAGATACGCAGTATTTT.